These 5 T cell receptor beta chains were all obtained from the same sample, sequenced in a study of blood T cells in healthy people across ages. Through a sample-barcoded 5' primer and a J-beta primer mix, a second PCR was run for 7 to 11 cycles. TCRdb itself ran the 5' RACE reads through MiXCR, one entry per CDR3 protein. Of over 700,000 distinct CDR3 sequences detected, more than 20% appear once; the ten largest clones hold roughly 9%. These same records also appear under a second study, on T cells of mothers and their children.

Sequencing used blood. These receptors were obtained from a boy aged 10-17 years in good health.

This chain joins TRBV20-1 and TRBJ2-1; 8 bases map to TRBD1. Germline-derived CDR1 and CDR2 are DFQATT and SNEGSKA (reference sequence). V trimming: 1 base; J trimming: 2 bases; junction bases outside the gene matches: 4. The CDR3 spans 15 residues. This CDR3 reads CSARGQGKAYNEQFF. The CDR3 DNA reads TGCAGTGCTAGAGGACAGGGGAAGGCCTACAATGAGCAGTTCTTC.

This clonotype appeared a few times. A much larger clone is a single base away; this may be a read error. V and J are TRBV4-1 and TRBJ2-7; no clear D. Germline CDR1 is MGHRA and CDR2 is YSYEKL. The length of the CDR3 is 13 residues. Here the CDR3 reads CASGQGQAYEQYF. CDR3 DNA: TGCGCCAGCGGCCAAGGGCAGGCCTACGAGCAGTACTTC.

V gene TRBV7-9 combines with J gene TRBJ2-2; D not resolved. Germline V gives CDR1 SEHNR, CDR2 FQNEAQ (reference sequence). Trimming shortened V by 0 bases and J by 5 bases, and 16 bases separated the two germline ends. This CDR3 is 17 amino acids long. The CDR3 DNA reads as TGTGCCAGCAGCTTAGCGGGAATAGGGATGCCTACCGGGGAGCTGTTTTTT. Amino acid sequence: CASSLAGIGMPTGELFF.

V and J are TRBV5-1 and TRBJ2-5; D gene unclear. The germline gives CDR1 SGHRS, CDR2 YFSETQ. The CDR3 spans 14 residues. Between the trimmed V and J ends, which lost 0 bases and 6 bases, there was a span of 12 bases. The DNA of the CDR3 is TGCGCCAGCAGCTTGGAGCTGGGCCAGAAGACCCAGTACTTC. Translation gives CASSLELGQKTQYF.

The V and J genes are TRBV5-1 and TRBJ2-7; D possibly corresponds to TRBD2 (5 bases). Germline V gene sequence: CDR1 SGHRS, CDR2 YFSETQ. The CDR3 runs 15 residues. The ends were cut back, 4 bases at V and 1 base at J, with 15 bases in the middle. The CDR3 loop is CASSRSGYQSYEQYF. The CDR3 DNA sequence: TGCGCCAGCAGCCGGAGCGGTTATCAATCCTACGAGCAGTACTTC.